This T cell receptor (beta chain) appears in the sequencing data of a study of blood T cell repertoires in COVID-19. Across the study: Sites across the United States, Italy and Spain contributed samples from acute and convalescent COVID-19.

Assay used: immunoSEQ multiplex PCR; TCRdb lists only in-frame clones, some missing. The table records about 72,000 clones, 82% of them present only once. Germline V gene sequence: CDR1 MNHEY, CDR2 SVGAGI. V was trimmed by 6 bases and J by 7 bases, leaving 6 bases between them. The CDR3 runs 10 residues. The sample comprised peripheral blood. The TCR sequence derives from a human donor in a cohort sampled during active COVID-19. V usage is TRBV6-5 and J usage is TRBJ1-1; D not certain. The CDR3 DNA follows: TGTGCCAGCAGCAGGATTGAAGCTTTCTTT. It codes for CASSRIEAFF.